This T cell receptor (beta chain) was found in a study of blood T cell repertoires in COVID-19. Study as a whole: Acute and convalescent COVID-19 specimens originated in the United States, Italy and Spain. Sample material is recorded as cDNA or gDNA derived from T cells, B-cell-depleted T cells, or PBMCs.

Original analysis: By means of reference gene primer amplification, nucleated cell counts were estimated. Sequenced by immunoSEQ multiplex PCR; TCRdb stores in-frame clones only, minus some. The V and J calls and clone size are taken from that table; D and trimming were inferred from the DNA. The repertoire holds 35,000 to 55,000 clones, with over 70% as singletons. Material for sequencing was peripheral blood. The sequence came from a human donor in a cohort sampled during active COVID-19.

The chain's CDR3 is CASSLSGRTTSYEQYF. CDR3 in DNA: TGTGCCAGCAGCTTAAGCGGGAGGACCACCTCCTACGAGCAGTACTTC. The rearrangement joins TRBV7-8 to TRBJ2-7; the match to TRBD2 covers 9 bases. The germline gives CDR1 SGHVS, CDR2 FQNEAQ. The CDR3 totals 16 residues. V shed 2 bases, J shed 0 bases, and the junction held 5 bases outside the gene matches.